This T cell receptor (beta chain) was retrieved from a study of T cell clonotyping in hematopoietic cell transplantation. This clone was observed a handful of times. V lost 0 bases and J 1 base, leaving 7 bases between the germline ends. The CDR3 has 14 amino acids. Germline lookup yields CDR1 SGHRS and CDR2 YFSETQ. Repertoires were generated with immunoSEQ multiplex PCR, while TCRdb's copy carries only in-frame clones and drops some. The sample carries 6,000 to 6,500 clones, roughly 32% recorded once. The clonotype was recovered from a female patient aged 45 to 65 who had an allogeneic stem cell transplant from an unrelated donor, so the T cells may come from the graft donor. Some clones in this sample may be carry-over from other donors' samples. The sequencing here drew on peripheral blood mononuclear cells, taken 30 days after allogeneic stem cell transplant. V gene TRBV5-1 combines with J gene TRBJ1-1, with no clear D. CDR3 sequence: CASSLVGSNTEAFF. The CDR3 bases are TGCGCCAGCAGCTTGGTAGGGTCGAACACTGAAGCTTTCTTT.